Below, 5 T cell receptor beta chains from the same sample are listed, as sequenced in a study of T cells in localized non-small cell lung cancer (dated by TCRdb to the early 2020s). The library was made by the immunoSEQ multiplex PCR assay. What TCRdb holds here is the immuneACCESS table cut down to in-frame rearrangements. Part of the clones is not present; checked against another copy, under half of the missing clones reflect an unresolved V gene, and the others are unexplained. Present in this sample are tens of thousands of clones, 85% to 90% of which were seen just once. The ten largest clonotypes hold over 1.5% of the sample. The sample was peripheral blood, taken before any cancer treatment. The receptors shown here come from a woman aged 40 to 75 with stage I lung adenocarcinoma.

For the CDR3, the DNA is TGTGCCTGGAGTGTCGGTGTAGCCAAAAACATTCAGTACTTC. Translating gives CAWSVGVAKNIQYF. V gene TRBV30 combines with J gene TRBJ2-4, with no clear D. V lost 0 bases and J lost 0, with 6 bases in between. This CDR3 has 14 residues. CDR1 GTSNPN and CDR2 SVGIG come from the germline V gene (reference sequence).

CDR3 in amino acids: CASSFPGLPPFSSYNEQFF. The CDR3 nucleotides read TGTGCCAGCAGCTTCCCGGGACTACCTCCCTTCAGCTCCTACAATGAGCAGTTCTTC. This chain links TRBV11-2 with TRBJ2-1, with 7 positions matching TRBD2. The CDR3 contains 19 residues. CDR1 SGHAT and CDR2 FQNNGV come from the germline V gene. V shed 3 bases and J 0 bases; nucleotides not matched to a gene: 14.

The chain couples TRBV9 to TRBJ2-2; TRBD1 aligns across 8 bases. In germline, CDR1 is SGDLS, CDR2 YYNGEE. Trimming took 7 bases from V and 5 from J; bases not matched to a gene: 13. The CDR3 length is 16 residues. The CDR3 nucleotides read TGTGCCAGCCGCGAAGCCGACAGGGGTTGGACCGGGGAGCTGTTTTTT. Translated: CASREADRGWTGELFF. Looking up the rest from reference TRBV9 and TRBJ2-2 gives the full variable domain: DSGVTQTPKHLITATGQRVTLRCSPRSGDLSVYWYQQSLDQGLQFLIQYYNGEERAKGNILERFSAQQFPDLHSELNLSSLELGDSALYFCASREADRGWTGELFFGEGSRLTVL.

The CDR3 spells CAWSVFPEQYF. As DNA, the CDR3 is TGTGCCTGGAGTGTATTTCCCGAGCAGTACTTC. This chain links TRBV30 with TRBJ2-7; D remains ambiguous. V was clipped by 0 bases and J by 6 bases, with 6 bases between them. This CDR3 is built from 11 residues. Germline values: CDR1 GTSNPN, CDR2 SVGIG (reference sequence).

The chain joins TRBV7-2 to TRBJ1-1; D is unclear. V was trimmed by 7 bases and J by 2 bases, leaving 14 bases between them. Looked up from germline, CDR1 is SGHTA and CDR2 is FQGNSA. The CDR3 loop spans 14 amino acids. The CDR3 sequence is CASIMAGLNTEAFF. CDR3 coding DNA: TGTGCCAGCATTATGGCAGGACTAAACACTGAAGCTTTCTTT.